One sample yielded the 13 T cell receptor beta chains listed below, sequenced in a study of low-dose radiotherapy and immunotherapy resistance in tumors. The sample's time point: after trial treatment. The sample's treatment: LDRT plus nivolumab, ipilimumab, low-dose cyclophosphamide and aspirin (RACIN trial). With TRAV- and TRBV-specific primers, first-strand cDNA was made, covering the alpha and beta chains. For amplifying TCRs, the PCR ran for about 20 cycles with Phusion, which was used together with a constant-region primer and the adapter on the V primers. TCRdb used MiXCR to reprocess the reads, holding one entry per CDR3 protein. The sample contains nearly 60,000 distinct CDR3 sequences, about 25% of which appear only once. The material was PBMCs, obtained after low-dose radiotherapy plus immunotherapy. These receptors came from a male donor with prostate cancer.

In this sample, this clonotype turned up many times. V gene TRBV28 combines with J gene TRBJ1-2, with D uncertain. CDR1 is MDHEN, CDR2 SYDVKM, per germline. V lost 6 bases to trimming and J lost 1 base, with 12 bases between them. The CDR3 is made up of 14 amino acids. CDR3 DNA sequence: TGTGCCAGCAGCCTTAACCCCCGTAACTATGGCTACACCTTC. Translating it yields CASSLNPRNYGYTF.

This clonotype has at least ten counts. The V gene is TRBV2, the J gene TRBJ1-4; D unclear. From germline, CDR1 is SNHLY and CDR2 FYNNEI. The CDR3 is 14 amino acids. The germline V and J ends were trimmed by 3 bases and 1 base, with 6 bases remaining between them. The CDR3 is CASSEQRTNEKLFF. The DNA for the CDR3 is TGTGCCAGCAGTGAGCAGCGAACTAATGAAAAACTGTTTTTT.

This clonotype was seen more than once but under ten times. The V gene is TRBV30, the J gene TRBJ2-7; D remains unclear. Germline V gene sequence: CDR1 GTSNPN, CDR2 SVGIG (reference sequence). The CDR3 consists of 11 residues. The V end lost 8 bases, the J end lost 2 bases, and 10 bases lay between the germline ends. The chain's CDR3 is CALLAAYEQYF. CDR3 in DNA: TGTGCCCTTCTGGCCGCCTACGAGCAGTACTTC. Variable domain in full (rest from reference TRBV30 and TRBJ2-7): SQTIHQWPATLVQPVGSPLSLECTVEGTSNPNLYWYRQAAGRGLQLLFYSVGIGQISSEVPQNLSASRPQDRQFILSSKKLLLSDSGFYLCALLAAYEQYFGPGTRLTVT.

This clonotype appeared many times. The gene calls are TRBV19 and TRBJ2-5; no clear D. The CDR3 consists of 13 residues. Germline V gene lookup returns CDR1 LNHDA and CDR2 SQIVND (reference sequence). V shed 6 bases and J shed 4 bases, with 12 bases lying between them. CDR3 amino acids: CASSALVGETQYF. The CDR3 coding sequence is TGTGCCAGTAGCGCACTGGTTGGAGAGACCCAGTACTTC.

The sample holds many counts of this clonotype. The genes are TRBV20-1 and TRBJ2-3, with D tentatively TRBD2 (6 bases). Trimming removed 1 base from V and 3 bases from J, with 17 bases in between. This CDR3 has 16 residues. Germline V lookup: CDR1 DFQATT, CDR2 SNEGSKA (reference sequence). CDR3 DNA sequence: TGCAGTGCTAGAGGGGCCTCCAGAGGGAGGACAGATACGCAGTATTTT. Translating gives CSARGASRGRTDTQYF.

This clonotype was observed at least ten times. This chain joins TRBV27 and TRBJ2-7, with 7 positions matching TRBD1. The CDR3 has 14 residues. Trimming cost V 3 bases and J 3 bases; bases outside gene matches: 5. Germline lookup yields CDR1 MNHEY and CDR2 SMNVEV (reference sequence). The DNA for the CDR3 is TGTGCCAGCAGTTTTGGCGACAGGGACTACGAGCAGTACTTC. It is translated as CASSFGDRDYEQYF.

This clonotype was counted at least ten times. The gene calls are TRBV27 and TRBJ2-5; no clear D gene. This CDR3 spans 13 amino acids. V was pared by 0 bases and J by 5 bases, with 7 bases between. The V gene's germline CDR1 is MNHEY and CDR2 SMNVEV (reference sequence). CDR3 coding DNA: TGTGCCAGCAGTTTATCGTTTTTCGAGACCCAGTACTTC. Translating gives CASSLSFFETQYF.

The chain links TRBV2 to TRBJ2-7; no definite D call. Germline V lookup: CDR1 SNHLY, CDR2 FYNNEI. CDR3 length: 11 residues. Trimming stripped 0 bases from V and 6 bases from J, with 3 bases between. The CDR3 bases are TGTGCCAGCAGTGAAGCTGTCGAGCAGTACTTC. This gives the protein CASSEAVEQYF.

Many counts were recorded for this clonotype. The gene calls are TRBV5-5 and TRBJ2-7; 7 bases are a match to TRBD1. The CDR3 extends over 15 amino acids. Trimming took 2 bases from V and 3 from J; bases not matched to a gene: 8. Germline V lookup: CDR1 SGHKS, CDR2 YYEKEE (reference sequence). The DNA of the CDR3 is TGTGCCAGCAGCTTTGAGGACAGGAGTAACTACGAGCAGTACTTC. Protein: CASSFEDRSNYEQYF.

This clonotype was seen repeatedly, ten times or more. The chain joins TRBV19 to TRBJ2-3, with D unclear. Between the trimmed V and J ends, which lost 5 bases and 3 bases, there was a span of 21 bases. Germline values: CDR1 LNHDA, CDR2 SQIVND (reference sequence). This CDR3 is 17 amino acids long. This CDR3 reads CASSGIGRKARTDTQYF. The CDR3 DNA reads TGTGCCAGTAGTGGCATCGGACGGAAAGCTAGGACAGATACGCAGTATTTT.

The rearrangement uses TRBV12-3 or TRBV12-4 and TRBJ2-5; 11 nucleotides match TRBD2. CDR3 size: 17 residues. The V segment lost 2 bases and the J segment 2 bases; nucleotides outside the gene matches: 7. CDR3 DNA: TGTGCCAGCAGTTTATTAGTAGCGGGAGGGGTACAAGAGACCCAGTACTTC. Amino acids: CASSLLVAGGVQETQYF.

This chain links TRBV11-3 with TRBJ2-1; TRBD2 matches 16 bases. CDR3 size: 20 residues. Per the germline V gene, CDR1 is SGHNT and CDR2 is YENEEA. Unmatched junction bases numbered 16, after V lost 4 bases and J lost 7 bases. The CDR3 region has the DNA TGTGCCAGCAGCTACAGAGACGGCTCGGGACTAGCGGGGGGGTTTAATGAGCAGTTCTTC. Its protein product is CASSYRDGSGLAGGFNEQFF. Full variable domain (remainder filled in from reference TRBV11-3 and TRBJ2-1): EAGVVQSPRYKIIEKKQPVAFWCNPISGHNTLYWYLQNLGQGPELLIRYENEEAVDDSQLPKDRFSAERLKGVDSTLKIQPAELGDSAVYLCASSYRDGSGLAGGFNEQFFGPGTRLTVL.

This clonotype was counted only a few times. The J gene is TRBJ2-3, the V gene TRBV24-1; either TRBD1 or TRBD2 may fit D (5 bases each). The CDR3 covers 13 residues. With 5 bases removed from V and 1 base from J, the gap between germline ends came to 6 bases. CDR1 is KGHDR and CDR2 is SFDVKD in the germline V gene. The CDR3 DNA sequence: TGTGCCACCAGTGTGGGGGGCACAGATACGCAGTATTTT. This gives the protein CATSVGGTDTQYF.